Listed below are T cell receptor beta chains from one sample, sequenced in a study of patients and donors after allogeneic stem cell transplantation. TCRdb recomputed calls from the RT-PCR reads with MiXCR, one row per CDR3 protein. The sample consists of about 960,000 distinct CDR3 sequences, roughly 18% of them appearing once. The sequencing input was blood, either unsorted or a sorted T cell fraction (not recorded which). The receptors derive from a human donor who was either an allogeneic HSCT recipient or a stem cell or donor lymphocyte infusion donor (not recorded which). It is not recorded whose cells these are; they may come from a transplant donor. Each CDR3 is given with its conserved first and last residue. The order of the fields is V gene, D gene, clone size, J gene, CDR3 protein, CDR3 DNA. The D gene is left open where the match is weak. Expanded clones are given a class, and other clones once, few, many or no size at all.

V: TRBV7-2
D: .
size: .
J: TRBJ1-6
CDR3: CASSFVGSPLHF
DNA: TGTGCCAGCAGCTTTGTGGGATCACCCCTCCACTTT

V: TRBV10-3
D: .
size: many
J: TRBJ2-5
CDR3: CAIRRGETQYF
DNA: TGTGCCATCCGCAGGGGAGAGACCCAGTACTTC

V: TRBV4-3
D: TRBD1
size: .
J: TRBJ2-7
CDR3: CASSQNTGTGDPYEQYF
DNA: TGCGCCAGCAGCCAGAATACCGGGACAGGGGATCCCTACGAGCAGTACTTC

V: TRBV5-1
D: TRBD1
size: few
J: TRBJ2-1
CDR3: CASSSGQGGNEQFF
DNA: TGCGCCAGCAGCTCGGGACAGGGAGGGAATGAGCAGTTCTTC

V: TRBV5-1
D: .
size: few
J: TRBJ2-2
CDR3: CASSSARTPRPGELFF
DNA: TGCGCCAGCAGCTCCGCGCGGACTCCGAGGCCCGGGGAGCTGTTTTTT

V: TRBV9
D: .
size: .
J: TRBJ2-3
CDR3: CASSPPGAASTDTQYF
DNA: TGTGCCAGCAGCCCGCCGGGAGCGGCCAGCACAGATACGCAGTATTTT

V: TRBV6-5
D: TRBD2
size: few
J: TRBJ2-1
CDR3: CASSSSGPPGEQFF
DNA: TGTGCCAGCAGTTCTAGCGGCCCCCCCGGTGAGCAGTTCTTC

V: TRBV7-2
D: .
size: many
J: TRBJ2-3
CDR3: CASSLDGERTDTQYF
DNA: TGTGCCAGCAGCTTAGATGGGGAGCGGACAGATACGCAGTATTTT

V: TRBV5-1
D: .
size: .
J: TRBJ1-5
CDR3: CASSVDSVNQPQHF
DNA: TGCGCCAGCAGCGTCGATTCGGTCAATCAGCCCCAGCATTTT

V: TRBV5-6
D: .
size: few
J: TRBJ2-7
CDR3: CASSSNENYEQYF
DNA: TGTGCCAGCAGCTCAAATGAGAACTACGAGCAGTACTTC

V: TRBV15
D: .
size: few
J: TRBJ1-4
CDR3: CATSRTGVTNEKLFF
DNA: TGTGCCACCAGCAGAACAGGTGTGACTAATGAAAAACTGTTTTTT

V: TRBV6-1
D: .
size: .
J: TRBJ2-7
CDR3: CASSPHVEGRYEQYF
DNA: TGTGCCAGCAGTCCCCACGTGGAGGGACGGTACGAGCAGTACTTC

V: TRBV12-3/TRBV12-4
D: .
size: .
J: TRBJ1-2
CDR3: CASSLACTGCDGYTF
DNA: TGTGCCAGCAGTTTAGCTTGCACAGGGTGTGATGGCTACACCTTC

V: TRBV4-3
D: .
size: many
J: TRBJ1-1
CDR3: CASSQGVNTEAFF
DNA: TGCGCCAGCAGCCAAGGGGTGAACACTGAAGCTTTCTTT

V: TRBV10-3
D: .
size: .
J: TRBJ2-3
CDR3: CAISGIPDTQYF
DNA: TGTGCCATCAGTGGGATTCCAGATACGCAGTATTTT

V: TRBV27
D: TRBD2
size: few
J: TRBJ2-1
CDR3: CASSPQGLAGNNEQFF
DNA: TGTGCCAGCAGTCCTCAGGGACTAGCGGGTAACAATGAGCAGTTCTTC